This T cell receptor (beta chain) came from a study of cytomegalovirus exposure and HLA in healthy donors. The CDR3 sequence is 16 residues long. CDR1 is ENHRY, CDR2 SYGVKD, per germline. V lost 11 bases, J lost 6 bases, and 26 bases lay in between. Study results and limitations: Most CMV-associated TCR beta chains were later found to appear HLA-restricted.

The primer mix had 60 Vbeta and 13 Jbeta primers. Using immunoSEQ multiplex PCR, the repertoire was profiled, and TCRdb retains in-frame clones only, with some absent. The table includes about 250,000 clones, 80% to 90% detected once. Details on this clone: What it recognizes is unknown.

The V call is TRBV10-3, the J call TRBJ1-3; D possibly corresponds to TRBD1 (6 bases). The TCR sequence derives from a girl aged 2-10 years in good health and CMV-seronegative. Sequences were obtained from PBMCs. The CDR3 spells CASGFGGQFEENTIYF. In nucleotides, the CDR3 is TGTGCCTCCGGTTTCGGGGGGCAATTCGAGGAAAACACCATATATTTT.